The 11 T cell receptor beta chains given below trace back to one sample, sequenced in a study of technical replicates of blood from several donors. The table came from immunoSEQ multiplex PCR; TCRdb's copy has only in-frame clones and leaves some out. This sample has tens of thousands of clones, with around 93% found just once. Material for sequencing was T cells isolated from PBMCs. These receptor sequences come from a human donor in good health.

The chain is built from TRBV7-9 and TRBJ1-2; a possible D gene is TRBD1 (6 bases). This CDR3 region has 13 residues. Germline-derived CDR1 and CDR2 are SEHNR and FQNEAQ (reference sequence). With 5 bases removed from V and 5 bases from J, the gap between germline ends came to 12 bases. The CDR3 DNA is TGTGCCAGCAGCCGGACAGATGGGTATGGCTACACCTTC. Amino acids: CASSRTDGYGYTF.

The CDR3 nucleotides read TGTGCCAGCAGCTATCCTCCACTAGCGGGAGGGTCCTACGAGCAGTACTTC. Translation: CASSYPPLAGGSYEQYF. The chain carries TRBV7-8 and TRBJ2-7, with TRBD2 matching 13 bases. V lost 4 bases to trimming and J lost 1 base; unmatched junction nucleotides: 7. The CDR3 loop spans 17 amino acids. CDR1 and CDR2 (germline): SGHVS, FQNEAQ.

CDR3 region: CASSQDPTSGGLNTGELFF. The CDR3 nucleotides read TGCGCCAGCAGCCAAGATCCTACTAGCGGGGGTTTAAACACCGGGGAGCTGTTTTTT. The V gene is TRBV4-1, the J gene TRBJ2-2; 11 bases match TRBD2. Germline CDR1 reads MGHRA; CDR2 reads YSYEKL. V dropped 0 bases and J dropped 2; count of bases not matched to a gene: 8. The CDR3 sequence is 19 residues long.

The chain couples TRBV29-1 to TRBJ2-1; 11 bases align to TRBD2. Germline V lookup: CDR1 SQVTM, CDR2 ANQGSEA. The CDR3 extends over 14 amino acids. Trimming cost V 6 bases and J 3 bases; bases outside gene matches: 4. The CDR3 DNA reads TGCAGCGTGAAGGGACTAGCGGACTACAATGAGCAGTTCTTC. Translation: CSVKGLADYNEQFF.

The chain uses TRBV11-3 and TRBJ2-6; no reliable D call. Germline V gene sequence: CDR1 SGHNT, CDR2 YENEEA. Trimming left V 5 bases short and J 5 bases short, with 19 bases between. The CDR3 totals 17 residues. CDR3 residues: CASSIRTRQSRANVLTF. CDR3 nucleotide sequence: TGTGCCAGCAGCATTCGCACTCGACAAAGTCGGGCCAACGTCCTGACTTTC.

As DNA, the CDR3 is TGTGCCAGCAGTCCTTCGTTTCGCTCCTACGAGCAGTACTTC. Its translation: CASSPSFRSYEQYF. The chain links TRBV27 to TRBJ2-7; D is undetermined. CDR1 is MNHEY and CDR2 is SMNVEV in the germline V gene (reference sequence). The V end was cut by 5 bases, the J end by 0 bases, with 11 bases between. The CDR3 consists of 14 residues.

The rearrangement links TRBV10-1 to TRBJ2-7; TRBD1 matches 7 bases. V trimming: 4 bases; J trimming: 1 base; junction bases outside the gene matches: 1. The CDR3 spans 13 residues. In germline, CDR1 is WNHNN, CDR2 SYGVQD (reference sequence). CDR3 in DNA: TGCGCCAGCAGTGTGGGACAGTCCTACGAGCAGTACTTC. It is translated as CASSVGQSYEQYF.

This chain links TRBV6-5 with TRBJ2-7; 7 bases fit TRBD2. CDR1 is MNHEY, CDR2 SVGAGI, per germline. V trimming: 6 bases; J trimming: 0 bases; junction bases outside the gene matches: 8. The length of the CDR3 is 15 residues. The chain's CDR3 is CASSLTSADSYEQYF. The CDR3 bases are TGTGCCAGCAGCCTAACTAGCGCAGACTCCTACGAGCAGTACTTC.

In DNA form, the CDR3 reads TGTGCCAGCAGAGCTGGGGGGCTAGCGGGGGTCGAGCAGTACTTC. Its protein is CASRAGGLAGVEQYF. The rearrangement uses TRBV7-9 and TRBJ2-7, with 10 bases aligning to TRBD2. The CDR3 covers 15 residues. The V segment lost 6 bases and the J segment 6 bases; nucleotides outside the gene matches: 11. Germline CDR1 reads SEHNR; CDR2 reads FQNEAQ (reference sequence).

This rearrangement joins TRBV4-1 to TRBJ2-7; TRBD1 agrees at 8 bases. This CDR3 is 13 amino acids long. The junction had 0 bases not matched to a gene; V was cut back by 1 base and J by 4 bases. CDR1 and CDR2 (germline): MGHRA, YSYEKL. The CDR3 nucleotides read TGCGCCAGCAGCCAAGGGACAGGGTACGAGCAGTACTTC. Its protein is CASSQGTGYEQYF.

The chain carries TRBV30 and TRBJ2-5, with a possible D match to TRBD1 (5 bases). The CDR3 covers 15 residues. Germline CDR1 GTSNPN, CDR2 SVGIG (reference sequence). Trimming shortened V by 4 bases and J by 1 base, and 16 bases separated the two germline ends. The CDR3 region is CAWTLLGRSQETQYF. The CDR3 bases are TGTGCCTGGACATTGTTGGGGCGAAGCCAAGAGACCCAGTACTTC. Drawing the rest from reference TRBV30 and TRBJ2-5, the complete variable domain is SQTIHQWPATLVQPVGSPLSLECTVEGTSNPNLYWYRQAAGRGLQLLFYSVGIGQISSEVPQNLSASRPQDRQFILSSKKLLLSDSGFYLCAWTLLGRSQETQYFGPGTRLLVL.